This TCR beta chain was identified during a study of blood T cell repertoires in COVID-19. Study overall: Sites in the United States, Italy and Spain provided acute and convalescent COVID-19 samples. PBMCs, B-cell-depleted T cells, or T cells provided the cDNA or gDNA that made up the material.

With V trimmed by 2 bases and J by 2 bases, 5 bases remained unmatched. Germline V gene sequence: CDR1 MGHRA, CDR2 YSYEKL. This CDR3 region has 16 residues. A few counts support this clone. Per the original data handling: Scientists estimated how many nucleated cells there were by amplifying reference gene primers. Clones were sequenced by immunoSEQ multiplex PCR, and TCRdb holds only the in-frame ones, with some missing. Clonal size and the V and J genes are those of that table, whereas D and trimming came from the DNA. Among some 150,000 clones listed, approximately 84% were seen once. Specimen: peripheral blood. This sequence was found in a middle-aged man who had recovered from COVID-19. The chain couples TRBV4-1 to TRBJ2-5; TRBD2 matches 10 bases. CDR3: CASSQSERGGQETQYF. CDR3 sequence (DNA): TGCGCCAGCAGCCAAAGTGAGCGGGGGGGGCAAGAGACCCAGTACTTC.